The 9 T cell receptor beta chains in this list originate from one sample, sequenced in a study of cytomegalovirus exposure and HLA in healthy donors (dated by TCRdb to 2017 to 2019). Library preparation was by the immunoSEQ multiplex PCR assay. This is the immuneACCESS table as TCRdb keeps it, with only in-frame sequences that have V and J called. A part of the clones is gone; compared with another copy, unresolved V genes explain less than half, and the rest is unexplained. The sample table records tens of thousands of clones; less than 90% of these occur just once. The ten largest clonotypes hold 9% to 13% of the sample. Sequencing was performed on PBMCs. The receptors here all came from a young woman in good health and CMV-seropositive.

This CDR3 is CASSLTTSGNTGELFF. CDR3 nucleotides: TGTGCCAGCAGCTTAACGACTAGCGGGAACACCGGGGAGCTGTTTTTT. V gene TRBV7-3 combines with J gene TRBJ2-2, with 9 bases matching TRBD2. Trimming took 0 bases from V and 1 from J; bases not matched to a gene: 0. Germline V lookup: CDR1 SGHTA, CDR2 FQGTGA. The CDR3 totals 16 residues.

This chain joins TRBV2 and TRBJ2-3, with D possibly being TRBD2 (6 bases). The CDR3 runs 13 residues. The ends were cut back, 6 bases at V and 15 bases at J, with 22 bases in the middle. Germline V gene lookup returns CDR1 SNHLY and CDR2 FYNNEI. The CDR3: CASRPGLNLPNYF. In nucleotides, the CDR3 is TGTGCCAGCAGACCGGGACTTAATCTCCCTAACTATTTT.

The CDR3 loop is CASRINTFSGNTIYF. CDR3 in DNA: TGTGCCAGCAGAATTAACACCTTCTCTGGAAACACCATATATTTT. J is TRBJ1-3 and V is TRBV27; D gene uncertain. Per the germline V gene, CDR1 is MNHEY and CDR2 is SMNVEV (reference sequence). The CDR3 contains 15 residues. Deletions cut 6 bases from V and 0 bases from J, with 12 bases between.

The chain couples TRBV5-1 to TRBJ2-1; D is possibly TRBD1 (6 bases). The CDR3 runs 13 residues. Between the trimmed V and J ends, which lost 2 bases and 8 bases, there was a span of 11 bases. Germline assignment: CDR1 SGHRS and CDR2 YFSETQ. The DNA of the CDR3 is TGCGCCAGCAGCTTCGCAGGGGCGTATGAGCAGTTCTTC. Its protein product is CASSFAGAYEQFF. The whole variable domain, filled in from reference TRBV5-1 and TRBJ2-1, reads KAGVTQTPRYLIKTRGQQVTLSCSPISGHRSVSWYQQTPGQGLQFLFEYFSETQRNKGNFPGRFSGRQFSNSRSEMNVSTLELGDSALYLCASSFAGAYEQFFGPGTRLTVL.

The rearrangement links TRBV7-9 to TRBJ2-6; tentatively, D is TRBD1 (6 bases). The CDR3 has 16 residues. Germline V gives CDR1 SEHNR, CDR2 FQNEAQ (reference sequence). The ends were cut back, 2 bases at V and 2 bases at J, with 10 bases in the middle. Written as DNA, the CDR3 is TGTGCCAGCAGCTTAACGACAGGAACTGGGGCCAACGTCCTGACTTTC. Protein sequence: CASSLTTGTGANVLTF.

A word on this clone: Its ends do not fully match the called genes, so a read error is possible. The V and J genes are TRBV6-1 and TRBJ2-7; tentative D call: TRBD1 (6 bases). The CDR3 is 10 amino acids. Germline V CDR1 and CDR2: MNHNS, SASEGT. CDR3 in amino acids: CASSEEDSPF. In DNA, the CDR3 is TGTGCCAGCAGTGAAGAGGACAGCCCATTC.

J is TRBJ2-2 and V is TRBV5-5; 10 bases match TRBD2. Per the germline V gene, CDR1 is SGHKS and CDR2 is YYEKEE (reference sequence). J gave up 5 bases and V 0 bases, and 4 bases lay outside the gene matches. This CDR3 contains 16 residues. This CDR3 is CASSLASGGETGELFF. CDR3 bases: TGTGCCAGCAGCTTGGCTAGCGGGGGTGAGACCGGGGAGCTGTTTTTT.

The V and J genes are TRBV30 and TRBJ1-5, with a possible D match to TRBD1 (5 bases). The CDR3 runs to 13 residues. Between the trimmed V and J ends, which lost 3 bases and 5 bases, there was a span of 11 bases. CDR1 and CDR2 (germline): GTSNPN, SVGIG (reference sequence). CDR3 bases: TGTGCCTGGAGCTCAGGGTTGGATCAGCCCCAGCATTTT. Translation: CAWSSGLDQPQHF.

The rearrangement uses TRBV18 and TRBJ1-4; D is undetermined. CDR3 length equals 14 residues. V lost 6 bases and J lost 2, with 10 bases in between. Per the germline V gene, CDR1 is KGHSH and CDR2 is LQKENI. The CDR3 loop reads CASSGTGTNEKLFF. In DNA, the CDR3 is TGTGCCAGCTCCGGTACGGGTACTAATGAAAAACTGTTTTTT.